The clone carrying this TCR beta chain has a count of ten or more. The record originates from a study of human T cells and chemical hapten exposure. Study in general: The scalp of each patient received a weekly diphenylcyclopropenone dose for the full roughly 25-week study. The upper back received 0.01% DPC by patch testing, with results read at 6 days.

Regarding time point: patch test 2, 6 weeks after DPC sensitization. Treatment of the sample: therapeutic diphenylcyclopropenone sensitization with weekly scalp DPC. Unfractionated whole blood yielded total RNA. Original processing methods: The median was roughly 100,000 TCRs per sample, ranging about 20,000 to 690,600. MiXCR was run by TCRdb on the RACE reads, yielding one entry per CDR3 protein. These V and J calls originate from TCRdb's pipeline instead of the authors' own analysis. The sample contains about 82,000 distinct CDR3 sequences, around 6.7% of which appear only once. Looked up from germline, CDR1 is SEHNR and CDR2 is FQNEAQ (reference sequence). V dropped 4 bases and J dropped 5; count of bases not matched to a gene: 5. This CDR3 spans 14 amino acids.

The receptor's source is a woman in her 30s with alopecia areata. Some clones in this sample may be carry-over from other donors' samples. The chain employs TRBV7-9 and TRBJ1-1, with TRBD1 identical over 9 bases. This specimen was whole blood, taken in connection with sensitization to the hapten diphenylcyclopropenone (DPC). This CDR3 reads CASSSMTGGTEAFF. Here the CDR3 DNA reads TGTGCCAGCAGCTCGATGACAGGGGGAACTGAAGCTTTCTTT.